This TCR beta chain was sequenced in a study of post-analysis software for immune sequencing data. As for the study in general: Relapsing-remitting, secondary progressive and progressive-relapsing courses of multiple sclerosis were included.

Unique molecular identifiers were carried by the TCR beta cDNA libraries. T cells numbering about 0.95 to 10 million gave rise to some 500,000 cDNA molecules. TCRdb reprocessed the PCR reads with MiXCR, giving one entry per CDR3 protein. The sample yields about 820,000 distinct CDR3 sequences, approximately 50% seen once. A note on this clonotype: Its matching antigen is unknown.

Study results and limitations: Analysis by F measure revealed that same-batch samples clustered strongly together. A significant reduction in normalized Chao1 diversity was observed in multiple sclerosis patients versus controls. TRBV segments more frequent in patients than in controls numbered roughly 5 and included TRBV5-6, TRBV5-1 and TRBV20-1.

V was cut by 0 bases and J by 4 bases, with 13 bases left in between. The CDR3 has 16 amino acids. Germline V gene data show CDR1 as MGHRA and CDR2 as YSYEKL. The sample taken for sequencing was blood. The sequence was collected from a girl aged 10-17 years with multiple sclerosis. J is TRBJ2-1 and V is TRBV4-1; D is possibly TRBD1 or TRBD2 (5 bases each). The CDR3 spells CASSQDLEGPYNEQFF. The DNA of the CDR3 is TGCGCCAGCAGCCAAGATCTAGAGGGACCGTACAATGAGCAGTTCTTC.